Following are 27 T cell receptor beta chains from one sample sequenced in a study of early stage breast cancer tumors. Method: immunoSEQ multiplex PCR; TCRdb's copy keeps in-frame clones and lacks some. The data show around 41,000 clones, over 60% seen once. Sequenced: blood. The receptors stem from a person in their fifties or sixties with breast cancer.

The V gene is TRBV5-4, the J gene TRBJ2-1; 8 bases map to TRBD1. The CDR3 extends over 15 amino acids. Trimming took 4 bases from V and 5 from J; bases not matched to a gene: 8. Germline loops: CDR1 SGHNT, CDR2 YYREEE (reference sequence). CDR3 DNA: TGTGCCAGCAGCGCTACATCGGGACAGGACAATGAGCAGTTCTTC. Translation gives CASSATSGQDNEQFF.

The V gene is TRBV9, the J gene TRBJ2-5; 8 nucleotides match TRBD2. The CDR3 runs 14 residues. Per germline, CDR1 SGDLS and CDR2 YYNGEE. Germline trimming cut 0 bases from V and 4 bases from J; bases unmatched to any gene: 2. CDR3 bases: TGTGCCAGCAGCGTAGTTCTAGCGGGAGAGACCCAGTACTTC. This codes for CASSVVLAGETQYF. The complete variable domain, with remaining parts taken from reference TRBV9 and TRBJ2-5, reads DSGVTQTPKHLITATGQRVTLRCSPRSGDLSVYWYQQSLDQGLQFLIQYYNGEERAKGNILERFSAQQFPDLHSELNLSSLELGDSALYFCASSVVLAGETQYFGPGTRLLVL.

The CDR3: CASIGLNGYTF. The CDR3 DNA is TGTGCCAGCATTGGACTGAATGGCTACACCTTC. The J gene is TRBJ1-2, the V gene TRBV6-1; no reliable D call. CDR3 size: 11 residues. Trimming shortened V by 7 bases and J by 6 bases, and 9 bases separated the two germline ends. Germline assignment: CDR1 MNHNS and CDR2 SASEGT.

The V call is TRBV9, the J call TRBJ2-5; 7 nucleotides align to TRBD2. This CDR3 contains 15 residues. CDR1 and CDR2 from the germline V gene are SGDLS and YYNGEE. Unmatched junction bases numbered 4, after V lost 0 bases and J lost 2 bases. CDR3 residues: CASSVDGTTQETQYF. CDR3 sequence (DNA): TGTGCCAGCAGCGTAGATGGGACTACTCAAGAGACCCAGTACTTC.

The chain has TRBV4-3 and TRBJ1-2, with D hard to call. The V gene's germline CDR1 is LGHNA and CDR2 YSLEER. The V end was cut by 1 base, the J end by 2 bases, with 11 bases between. CDR3 length: 15 residues. The CDR3 DNA follows: TGCGCCAGCAGCCAAGCTGGGCCAGTCAACTATGGCTACACCTTC. It specifies CASSQAGPVNYGYTF.

A single count supports this clone. V usage is TRBV4-3 and J usage is TRBJ1-2; D possibly corresponds to TRBD1 (6 bases). Germline assignment: CDR1 LGHNA and CDR2 YSLEER. The CDR3 is 17 amino acids. V gave up 2 bases and J gave up 1 base, with 17 bases separating them. CDR3 sequence (DNA): TGCGCCAGCAGCCAAAATCGGGGAACAGGGCTTAACTATGGCTACACCTTC. This encodes CASSQNRGTGLNYGYTF.

The chain recombines TRBV6-5 with TRBJ2-5, with D possibly matching TRBD2 (6 bases). CDR1 and CDR2 from the germline V gene are MNHEY and SVGAGI. V was shortened by 2 bases and J by 6 bases, with 16 bases between the two germline ends. The CDR3 has 15 amino acids. The CDR3 loop is CASSYNGGVAQTQYF. The CDR3 coding sequence is TGTGCCAGCAGTTACAACGGGGGTGTTGCCCAGACCCAGTACTTC.

This sequence joins TRBV11-3 and TRBJ2-5; no firm D call. Germline V CDR1 and CDR2: SGHNT, YENEEA. Trimming left V 4 bases short and J 7 bases short, with 16 bases between. The CDR3 has 14 residues. This CDR3 is CASSSAAEFGTQYF. CDR3 sequence (DNA): TGTGCCAGCAGCTCCGCGGCAGAGTTCGGGACCCAGTACTTC.

The chain recombines TRBV27 with TRBJ2-3, with a weak D call TRBD2 (6 bases). V was shortened by 1 base and J by 5 bases, with 13 bases between the two germline ends. From germline, CDR1 is MNHEY and CDR2 SMNVEV (reference sequence). The CDR3 extends over 15 amino acids. The CDR3: CASSLWRGVGDTQYF. CDR3 coding DNA: TGTGCCAGCAGTTTATGGCGGGGAGTAGGAGATACGCAGTATTTT.

This clone was recorded only once. The gene calls are TRBV30 and TRBJ2-1; TRBD2 agrees at 8 bases. V was pared by 0 bases and J by 7 bases, with 5 bases of the junction left unmatched. CDR3 length: 14 residues. Germline loops: CDR1 GTSNPN, CDR2 SVGIG (reference sequence). The CDR3 sequence is CAWSVLGLGNEQFF. The CDR3 DNA reads TGTGCCTGGAGTGTATTGGGACTAGGGAATGAGCAGTTCTTC.

The chain is built from TRBV9 and TRBJ2-1, with a weak D call TRBD2 (7 bases). CDR3 size: 17 residues. The germline V gene has CDR1 SGDLS and CDR2 YYNGEE. Between the trimmed V and J ends, which lost 4 bases and 3 bases, there was a span of 20 bases. CDR3 sequence reads: CASSLALGEGGYNEQFF. The DNA for the CDR3 is TGTGCCAGCAGCCTCGCCCTCGGGGAGGGGGGCTACAATGAGCAGTTCTTC.

V gene TRBV5-1 combines with J gene TRBJ2-7, with a possible D match to TRBD2 (6 bases). V gave up 4 bases and J gave up 2 bases, with 13 bases separating them. Germline CDR1 and CDR2: SGHRS and YFSETQ. The CDR3 runs to 14 residues. CDR3 residues: CASSAEGSAYEQYF. In nucleotides, the CDR3 is TGCGCCAGCAGCGCGGAGGGCTCAGCCTACGAGCAGTACTTC.

This rearrangement joins TRBV9 to TRBJ2-2, with D possibly being TRBD1 (5 bases). V was trimmed by 3 bases and J by 0 bases, leaving 9 bases between them. Germline CDR1 is SGDLS and CDR2 is YYNGEE. This CDR3 is built from 15 residues. The CDR3 DNA reads as TGTGCCAGCAGCGCTACAGGAACGAACACCGGGGAGCTGTTTTTT. Translation: CASSATGTNTGELFF.

This clone occurred a few times. The chain links TRBV7-2 to TRBJ1-2; a weak D match, TRBD1 (6 bases). Germline assignment: CDR1 SGHTA and CDR2 FQGNSA. CDR3 length equals 13 residues. V lost 1 base to trimming and J lost 8 bases, with 11 bases between them. CDR3 sequence (DNA): TGTGCCAGCAGCTTAGTAGGGGGTCCCGGCTACACCTTC. Its translation is CASSLVGGPGYTF.

This rearrangement joins TRBV5-4 to TRBJ2-5; TRBD2 is a possible D gene (6 bases). The CDR3 loop spans 13 amino acids. CDR1 and CDR2 (germline): SGHNT, YYREEE (reference sequence). The germline V and J ends were trimmed by 3 bases and 3 bases, with 9 bases remaining between them. CDR3 nucleotides: TGTGCCAGCAGCTCAATAGCGGAAGAGACCCAGTACTTC. As protein: CASSSIAEETQYF. The full variable domain, in which reference TRBV5-4 and TRBJ2-5 provide the parts outside the CDR3, is ETGVTQSPTHLIKTRGQQVTLRCSSQSGHNTVSWYQQALGQGPQFIFQYYREEENGRGNFPPRFSGLQFPNYSSELNVNALELDDSALYLCASSSIAEETQYFGPGTRLLVL.

The CDR3, as DNA: TGTGCCTTACATAACGCGAACACCGGGGAGCTGTTTTTT. Translation: CALHNANTGELFF. The rearrangement uses TRBV6-6 and TRBJ2-2; D gene ambiguous. Germline V gene data show CDR1 as MNHNY and CDR2 as SVGAGI (reference sequence). Deletions cut 11 bases from V and 0 bases from J, with 10 bases between. The CDR3 loop spans 13 amino acids.

The rearrangement joins TRBV5-6 to TRBJ2-2; maybe TRBD1 (6 bases). V dropped 4 bases and J dropped 6 bases, with 16 bases sitting between them. CDR3 length: 15 residues. Germline assignment: CDR1 SGHDT and CDR2 YYEEEE. The CDR3 spells CASSPPPGAAGELFF. The CDR3 DNA follows: TGTGCCAGCAGCCCCCCCCCAGGGGCGGCCGGGGAGCTGTTTTTT.

V is TRBV5-1 and J is TRBJ1-5; 7 positions agree with TRBD1. Germline CDR1 is SGHRS and CDR2 is YFSETQ. The CDR3 totals 14 residues. With V trimmed by 2 bases and J by 4 bases, 3 bases remained unmatched. CDR3 loop: CASSFTGENQPQHF. CDR3 in DNA: TGCGCCAGCAGCTTTACAGGGGAGAATCAGCCCCAGCATTTT.

As DNA, the CDR3 is TGTGCCAGTACCGGCCGGAGAGGTGCACTGAACACTGAAGCTTTCTTT. Amino acid sequence: CASTGRRGALNTEAFF. The rearrangement uses TRBV19 and TRBJ1-1, with D uncertain. In germline, CDR1 is LNHDA, CDR2 SQIVND (reference sequence). The CDR3 is 16 amino acids. Trimming shortened V by 7 bases and J by 0 bases, and 18 bases separated the two germline ends.

The chain uses TRBV4-3 and TRBJ2-2, with 7 bases aligning to TRBD2. The CDR3 extends over 17 amino acids. The junction had 10 bases not matched to a gene; V was cut back by 2 bases and J by 4 bases. CDR1 is LGHNA, CDR2 YSLEER, per germline. CDR3 in amino acids: CASSQPLVGGATGELFF. The CDR3 DNA reads TGCGCCAGCAGCCAACCCCTAGTGGGAGGGGCCACCGGGGAGCTGTTTTTT.

Ten or more counts support this clone. This specimen includes other DNA sequences encoding the same CDR3. The chain carries TRBV5-1 and TRBJ1-1; tentative D call: TRBD1 (5 bases). Trimming shortened V by 0 bases and J by 1 base, and 10 bases separated the two germline ends. The CDR3 has 15 amino acids. In germline, CDR1 is SGHRS, CDR2 YFSETQ. The CDR3 nucleotides read TGCGCCAGCAGCTTGGAGGGGCAGGGGAACACTGAAGCTTTCTTT. Translating it yields CASSLEGQGNTEAFF.

CDR3 loop: CASRLAGATYEQYF. The CDR3 region has the DNA TGCGCCAGCAGACTGGCAGGGGCAACCTACGAGCAGTACTTC. This chain uses TRBV5-1 with TRBJ2-5; perhaps TRBD1 as D (6 bases). The end of the DNA aligns better with TRBJ2-7, so the J call may be wrong. CDR3 length: 14 amino acids. Germline assignment: CDR1 SGHRS and CDR2 YFSETQ.

The rearrangement uses TRBV15 and TRBJ2-7, with D perhaps TRBD1 (5 bases). This CDR3 comprises 13 residues. Germline CDR1 LNHNV, CDR2 YYDKDF (reference sequence). Trimming removed 1 base from V and 4 bases from J, with 8 bases in between. As DNA, the CDR3 is TGTGCCACCAGCAGAGGTAGGGGTTACGAGCAGTACTTC. Translation gives CATSRGRGYEQYF.

This clone was recorded a few times. This chain joins TRBV7-9 and TRBJ1-4; D not certain. Germline V gene lookup returns CDR1 SEHNR and CDR2 FQNEAQ (reference sequence). The CDR3 is 16 residues long. The germline V and J ends were trimmed by 5 bases and 5 bases, with 18 bases remaining between them. The CDR3 protein is CASSQEATGLNEKLFF. The CDR3 DNA follows: TGTGCCAGCAGCCAAGAAGCGACGGGGTTGAATGAAAAACTGTTTTTT.

CDR3 sequence: CASSSGWNYGYTF. Here the CDR3 DNA reads TGCGCCAGCAGCTCAGGATGGAACTATGGCTACACCTTC. The chain carries TRBV5-1 and TRBJ1-2; D is ambiguous. The CDR3 is 13 amino acids. The ends were cut back, 3 bases at V and 2 bases at J, with 8 bases in the middle. The V gene's germline CDR1 is SGHRS and CDR2 YFSETQ.

In its sample, this clone ranks as medium-sized. The V gene is TRBV4-1, the J gene TRBJ2-5; a possible D gene is TRBD1 (6 bases). V lost 4 bases and J 1 base, leaving 10 bases between the germline ends. Germline V gene sequence: CDR1 MGHRA, CDR2 YSYEKL. The CDR3 loop spans 14 amino acids. DNA for the CDR3: TGCGCCAGCAGCCCCGGGACATCCCAAGAGACCCAGTACTTC. Translating it yields CASSPGTSQETQYF.

This rearrangement joins TRBV7-2 to TRBJ1-2, with 7 bases lining up with TRBD1. CDR3 length: 11 residues. Germline V gene sequence: CDR1 SGHTA, CDR2 FQGNSA. With 9 bases clipped from V and 5 bases from J, the junction kept 3 bases outside the gene matches. Here the CDR3 DNA reads TGTGCCAGTGCAGGGGGTTATGGCTACACCTTC. This codes for CASAGGYGYTF. The variable domain in full, with the rest retrieved from reference TRBV7-2 and TRBJ1-2, is GAGVSQSPSNKVTEKGKDVELRCDPISGHTALYWYRQSLGQGLEFLIYFQGNSAPDKSGLPSDRFSAERTGGSVSTLTIQRTQQEDSAVYLCASAGGYGYTFGSGTRLTVV.